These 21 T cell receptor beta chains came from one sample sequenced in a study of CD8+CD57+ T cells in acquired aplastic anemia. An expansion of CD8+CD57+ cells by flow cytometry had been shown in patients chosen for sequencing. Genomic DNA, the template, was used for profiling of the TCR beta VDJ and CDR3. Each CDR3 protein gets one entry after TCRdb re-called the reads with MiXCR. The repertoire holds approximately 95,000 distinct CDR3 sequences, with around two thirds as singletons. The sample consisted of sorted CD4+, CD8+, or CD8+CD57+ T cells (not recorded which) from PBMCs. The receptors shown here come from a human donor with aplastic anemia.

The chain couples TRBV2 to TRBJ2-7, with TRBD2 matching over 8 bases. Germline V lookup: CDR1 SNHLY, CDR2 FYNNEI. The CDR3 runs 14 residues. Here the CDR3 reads CAIIARGGPYKQYF. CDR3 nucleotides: TGTGCTATTATCGCACGGGGGGGGCCTTACAAGCAGTACTTC.

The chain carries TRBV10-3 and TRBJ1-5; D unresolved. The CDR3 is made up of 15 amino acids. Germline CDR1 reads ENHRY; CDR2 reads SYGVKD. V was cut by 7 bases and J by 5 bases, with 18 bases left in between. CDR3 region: CAIKALGPPDQPQHF. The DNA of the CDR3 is TGTGCCATCAAAGCGTTGGGCCCTCCTGATCAGCCCCAGCATTTT.

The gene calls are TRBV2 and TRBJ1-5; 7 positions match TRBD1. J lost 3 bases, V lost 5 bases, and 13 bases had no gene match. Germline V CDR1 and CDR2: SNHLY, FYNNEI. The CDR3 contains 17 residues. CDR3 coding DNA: TGTGCCAGCAGTCACCCTCAGGGGGGCTTTGACAATCAGCCCCAGCATTTT. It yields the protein CASSHPQGGFDNQPQHF.

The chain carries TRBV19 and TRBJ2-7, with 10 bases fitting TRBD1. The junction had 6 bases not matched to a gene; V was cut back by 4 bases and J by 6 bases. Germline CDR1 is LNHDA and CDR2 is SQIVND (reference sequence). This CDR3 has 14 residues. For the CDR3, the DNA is TGTGCCAGTAGTAACAAATGGACAGGGGGCGAGCAGTACTTC. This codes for CASSNKWTGGEQYF.

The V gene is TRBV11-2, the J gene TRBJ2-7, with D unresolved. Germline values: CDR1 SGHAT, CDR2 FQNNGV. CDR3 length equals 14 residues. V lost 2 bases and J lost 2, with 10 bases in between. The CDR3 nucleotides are TGTGCCAGCAGCTTATGGGGTTACGCCTACGAGCAGTACTTC. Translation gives CASSLWGYAYEQYF.

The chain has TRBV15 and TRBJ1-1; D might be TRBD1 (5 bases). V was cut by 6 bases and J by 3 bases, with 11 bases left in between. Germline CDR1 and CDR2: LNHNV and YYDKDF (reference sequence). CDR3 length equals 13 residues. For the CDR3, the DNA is TGTGCCACCAGTAGGGACCTATACACTGAAGCTTTCTTT. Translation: CATSRDLYTEAFF.

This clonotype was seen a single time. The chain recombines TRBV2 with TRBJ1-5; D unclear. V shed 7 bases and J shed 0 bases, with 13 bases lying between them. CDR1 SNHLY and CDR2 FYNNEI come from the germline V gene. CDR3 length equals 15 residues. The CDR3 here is CASTTEGHSNQPQHF. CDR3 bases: TGTGCCAGCACCACGGAAGGGCATAGCAATCAGCCCCAGCATTTT. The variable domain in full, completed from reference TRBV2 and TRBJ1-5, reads EPEVTQTPSHQVTQMGQEVILRCVPISNHLYFYWYRQILGQKVEFLVSFYNNEISEKSEIFDDQFSVERPDGSNFTLKIRSTKLEDSAMYFCASTTEGHSNQPQHFGDGTRLSIL.

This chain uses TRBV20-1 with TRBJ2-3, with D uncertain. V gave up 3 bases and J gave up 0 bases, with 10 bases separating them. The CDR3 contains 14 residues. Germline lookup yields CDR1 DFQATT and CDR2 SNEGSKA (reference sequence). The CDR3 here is CSASLRTSTDTQYF. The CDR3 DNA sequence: TGCAGTGCTAGTTTGCGGACCAGCACAGATACGCAGTATTTT.

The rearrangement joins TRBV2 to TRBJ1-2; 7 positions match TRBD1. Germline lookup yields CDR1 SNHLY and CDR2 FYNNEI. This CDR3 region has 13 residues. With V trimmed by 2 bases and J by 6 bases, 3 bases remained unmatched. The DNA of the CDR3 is TGTGCCAGCAGTGAAAGGCAGGGGGATGGCTACACCTTC. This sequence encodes CASSERQGDGYTF. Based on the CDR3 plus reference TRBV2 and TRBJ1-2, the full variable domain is EPEVTQTPSHQVTQMGQEVILRCVPISNHLYFYWYRQILGQKVEFLVSFYNNEISEKSEIFDDQFSVERPDGSNFTLKIRSTKLEDSAMYFCASSERQGDGYTFGSGTRLTVV.

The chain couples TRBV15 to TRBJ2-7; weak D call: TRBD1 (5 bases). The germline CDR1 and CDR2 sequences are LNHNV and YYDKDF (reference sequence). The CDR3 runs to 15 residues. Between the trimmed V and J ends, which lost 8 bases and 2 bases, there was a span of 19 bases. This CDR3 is CATASTDRIPYEQYF. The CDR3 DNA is TGTGCCACCGCCAGCACCGACAGAATACCCTACGAGCAGTACTTC. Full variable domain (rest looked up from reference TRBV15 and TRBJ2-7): DAMVIQNPRYQVTQFGKPVTLSCSQTLNHNVMYWYQQKSSQAPKLLFHYYDKDFNNEADTPDNFQSRRPNTSFCFLDIRSPGLGDTAMYLCATASTDRIPYEQYFGPGTRLTVT.

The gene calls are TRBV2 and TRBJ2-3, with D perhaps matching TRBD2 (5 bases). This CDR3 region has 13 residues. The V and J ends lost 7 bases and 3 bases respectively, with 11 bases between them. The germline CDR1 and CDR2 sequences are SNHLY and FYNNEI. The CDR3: CASTQRLTDTQYF. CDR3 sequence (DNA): TGTGCCAGCACTCAGAGACTAACAGATACGCAGTATTTT.

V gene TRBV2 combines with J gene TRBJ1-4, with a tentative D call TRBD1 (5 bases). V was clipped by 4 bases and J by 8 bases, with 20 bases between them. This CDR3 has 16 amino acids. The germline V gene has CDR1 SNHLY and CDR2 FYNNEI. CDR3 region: CASSATPGAGLEKLFF. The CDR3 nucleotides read TGTGCCAGCAGTGCGACCCCCGGGGCAGGGCTAGAAAAACTGTTTTTT.

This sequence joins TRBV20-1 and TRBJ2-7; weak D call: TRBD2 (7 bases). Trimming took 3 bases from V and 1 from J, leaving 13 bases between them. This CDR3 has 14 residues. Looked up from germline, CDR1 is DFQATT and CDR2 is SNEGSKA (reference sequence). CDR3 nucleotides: TGCAGTGCTAGTTCGGGGGGCCCTTCCTACGAGCAGTACTTC. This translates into CSASSGGPSYEQYF.

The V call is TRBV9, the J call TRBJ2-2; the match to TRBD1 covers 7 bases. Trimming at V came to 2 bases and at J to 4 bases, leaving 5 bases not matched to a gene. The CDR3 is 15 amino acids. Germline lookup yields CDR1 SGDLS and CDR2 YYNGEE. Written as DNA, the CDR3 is TGTGCCAGCAGCGTCAAATGGGACAGCACCGGGGAGCTGTTTTTT. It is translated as CASSVKWDSTGELFF. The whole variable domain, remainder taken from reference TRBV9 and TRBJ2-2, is DSGVTQTPKHLITATGQRVTLRCSPRSGDLSVYWYQQSLDQGLQFLIQYYNGEERAKGNILERFSAQQFPDLHSELNLSSLELGDSALYFCASSVKWDSTGELFFGEGSRLTVL.

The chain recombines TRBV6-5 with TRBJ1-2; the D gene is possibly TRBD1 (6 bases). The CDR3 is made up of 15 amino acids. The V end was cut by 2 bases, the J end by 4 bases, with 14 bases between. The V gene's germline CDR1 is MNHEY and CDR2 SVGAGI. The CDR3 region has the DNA TGTGCCAGCAGTTACGGGGGGGCGAATGGCTATGGCTACACCTTC. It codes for CASSYGGANGYGYTF.

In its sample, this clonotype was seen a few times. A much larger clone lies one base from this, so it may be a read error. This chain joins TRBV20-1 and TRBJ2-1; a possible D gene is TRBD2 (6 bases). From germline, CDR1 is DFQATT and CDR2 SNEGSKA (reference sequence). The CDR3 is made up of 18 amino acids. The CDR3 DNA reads TGCAGTGCTAGAGGGGGGGTTCCTGGGATCCCCTCCTACGATGAGCAGTTCTTC. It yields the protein CSARGGVPGIPSYDEQFF.

The CDR3 sequence is CASSDDRVPGGANVLTF. In DNA, the CDR3 is TGTGCCAGCAGTGACGACAGGGTTCCGGGCGGGGCCAACGTCCTGACTTTC. The genes are TRBV2 and TRBJ2-6; TRBD1 aligns across 7 bases. Looked up from germline, CDR1 is SNHLY and CDR2 is FYNNEI. CDR3 length: 17 residues. V shed 3 bases and J 4 bases; nucleotides not matched to a gene: 9.

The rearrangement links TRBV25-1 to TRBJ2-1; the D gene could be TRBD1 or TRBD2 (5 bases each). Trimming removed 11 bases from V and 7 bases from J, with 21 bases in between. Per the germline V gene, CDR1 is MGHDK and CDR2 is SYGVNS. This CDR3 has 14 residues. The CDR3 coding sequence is TGTGCCTACGAACTAGGGGTCTTCGGGAATGAGCAGTTCTTC. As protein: CAYELGVFGNEQFF.

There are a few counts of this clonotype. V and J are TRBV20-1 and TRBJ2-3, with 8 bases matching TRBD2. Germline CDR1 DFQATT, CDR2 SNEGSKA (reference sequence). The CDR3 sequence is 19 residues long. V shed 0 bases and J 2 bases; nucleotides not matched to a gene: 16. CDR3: CSARDPPVSGTTFTDTQYF. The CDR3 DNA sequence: TGCAGTGCTAGAGATCCCCCCGTTAGCGGGACTACGTTCACAGATACGCAGTATTTT.

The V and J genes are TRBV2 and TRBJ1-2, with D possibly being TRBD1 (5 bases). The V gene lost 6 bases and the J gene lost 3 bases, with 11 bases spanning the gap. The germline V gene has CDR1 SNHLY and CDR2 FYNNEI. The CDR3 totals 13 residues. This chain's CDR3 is CASRGVKDYGYTF. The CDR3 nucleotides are TGTGCCAGCAGAGGGGTAAAGGACTATGGCTACACCTTC.

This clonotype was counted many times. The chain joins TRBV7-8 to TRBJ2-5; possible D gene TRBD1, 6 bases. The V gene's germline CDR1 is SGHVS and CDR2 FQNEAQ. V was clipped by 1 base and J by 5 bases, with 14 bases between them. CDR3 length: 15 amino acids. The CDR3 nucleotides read TGTGCCAGCAGCTTAGGAGGGGGTGTAGCGGAGACCCAGTACTTC. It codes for CASSLGGGVAETQYF.